This entry lists 28 T cell receptor beta chains sequenced from one sample in a study of metastatic and nonmetastatic thyroid tumors. Until they underwent thyroid surgery, no patient had received any treatment. From the PCR reads, TCRdb re-called clones with MiXCR. The repertoire has about 30,000 clones, 35% to 45% of them found once; the top ten carry over 20%. The material sequenced was tumor tissue. These receptors all stem from a female donor with papillary thyroid cancer or a benign thyroid nodule (not recorded which). Some clones in this sample may be carry-over from other donors' samples.

The chain combines TRBV6-2 or TRBV6-3 with TRBJ2-3; the D is unclear. The CDR3 is 13 residues long. The V gene lost 6 bases and the J gene lost 4 bases, with 11 bases spanning the gap. Germline CDR1 reads MNHEY; CDR2 reads SVGEGT. The CDR3 is CASSPTLPDTQYF. CDR3 coding DNA: TGTGCCAGCAGCCCCACCCTCCCAGATACGCAGTATTTT.

This clone came up a few times. CDR3 nucleotides: TGTGCCAGCGGTAAGGGGAGTCGGAACACCGGGGAGCTGTTTTTT. Translated: CASGKGSRNTGELFF. The chain joins TRBV19 to TRBJ2-2; D may be TRBD1 or TRBD2 (5 bases each). CDR3 length: 15 residues. Between the trimmed V and J ends, which lost 9 bases and 1 base, there was a span of 15 bases. Germline CDR1 LNHDA, CDR2 SQIVND (reference sequence).

The CDR3 DNA reads TGTGCCAGCAGTTACTTCGACGGCGGGAGGGCCCTGTCAGGCGTCGAGCAGTTCTTC. Protein product: CASSYFDGGRALSGVEQFF. The chain uses TRBV6-2 or TRBV6-3 and TRBJ2-1, with TRBD2 identical over 9 bases. V dropped 1 base and J dropped 10; count of bases not matched to a gene: 20. The CDR3 consists of 19 residues. Germline V gene sequence: CDR1 MNHEY, CDR2 SVGEGT.

This chain links TRBV28 with TRBJ2-1; the match to TRBD1 covers 8 bases. The V gene's germline CDR1 is MDHEN and CDR2 SYDVKM. V shed 6 bases, J shed 9 bases, and the junction held 16 bases outside the gene matches. This CDR3 is 16 amino acids long. DNA for the CDR3: TGTGCCAGCAGGAGTTTGACCTATTCAGGGGGCGCTGAGCAGTTCTTC. Its protein is CASRSLTYSGGAEQFF.

This clone is medium-sized by share. The V gene is TRBV9, the J gene TRBJ2-1; D perhaps matches TRBD2 (5 bases). Deletions cut 0 bases from V and 6 bases from J, with 16 bases between. CDR1 SGDLS and CDR2 YYNGEE come from the germline V gene. CDR3 length: 16 residues. DNA for the CDR3: TGTGCCAGCAGCGTAGACCTTAGCGTGAGTAGCAATGAGCAGTTCTTC. This gives the protein CASSVDLSVSSNEQFF.

This clone is labeled as large. The rearrangement uses TRBV6-1 and TRBJ2-1, with TRBD2 matching 11 bases. The CDR3 is made up of 15 amino acids. J was trimmed by 6 bases and V by 6 bases; bases with no gene match: 7. The germline gives CDR1 MNHNS, CDR2 SASEGT. The CDR3 loop reads CASSDSGGALNEQFF. The CDR3 nucleotides read TGTGCCAGCAGCGATAGCGGGGGGGCCCTCAATGAGCAGTTCTTC.

The chain joins TRBV2 to TRBJ1-5; 8 bases fit TRBD1. The CDR3 has 15 residues. The germline V gene has CDR1 SNHLY and CDR2 FYNNEI. V lost 7 bases, J lost 3 bases, and 8 bases stayed unmatched. The CDR3 reads CASTQGQGYNQPQHF. CDR3 sequence (DNA): TGTGCCAGCACCCAAGGACAGGGCTACAATCAGCCCCAGCATTTT.

This chain joins TRBV6-1 and TRBJ2-1; D perhaps matches TRBD2 (5 bases). Per the germline V gene, CDR1 is MNHNS and CDR2 is SASEGT. V shed 5 bases and J shed 7 bases, with 15 bases lying between them. The CDR3 is 14 residues long. The CDR3 is CASSRTGFGNEQFF. The CDR3 DNA follows: TGTGCCAGCAGTCGGACTGGGTTTGGGAATGAGCAGTTCTTC.

The chain employs TRBV5-1 and TRBJ1-1, with no clear D. Germline V CDR1 and CDR2: SGHRS, YFSETQ. With 5 bases removed from V and 4 bases from J, the gap between germline ends came to 12 bases. The CDR3 has 13 amino acids. The CDR3: CASSLEMSTEAFF. The DNA for the CDR3 is TGCGCCAGCAGTCTGGAGATGAGCACTGAAGCTTTCTTT.

There are many counts of this clone. The gene calls are TRBV12-3 or TRBV12-4 and TRBJ2-7; a possible D gene is TRBD2 (7 bases). V was pared by 3 bases and J by 7 bases, with 13 bases between. The CDR3 totals 13 residues. The CDR3 region is CASSLRGGGEQYF. For the CDR3, the DNA is TGTGCCAGCAGTTTGAGGGGGGGCGGTGAGCAGTACTTC.

The sample holds a few counts of this clone. This chain uses TRBV6-2 or TRBV6-3 with TRBJ2-2; 10 positions agree with TRBD2. J gave up 1 base and V 5 bases, and 1 base lay outside the gene matches. The CDR3 extends over 15 amino acids. Germline values: CDR1 MNHEY, CDR2 SVGEGT. The CDR3 nucleotides read TGTGCCAGCAGTGGGACTAGCGTGAACACCGGGGAGCTGTTTTTT. The encoded protein is CASSGTSVNTGELFF.

Only a few counts were recorded for this clone. The genes are TRBV6-1 and TRBJ2-7; 9 nucleotides align to TRBD2. The V and J ends lost 5 bases and 3 bases, in that order; junction bases with no gene match: 8. The CDR3 runs to 15 residues. The germline V gene has CDR1 MNHNS and CDR2 SASEGT. For the CDR3, the DNA is TGTGCCAGCAGTCCAAACCCGCGGGGGGGCTACGAGCAGTACTTC. It encodes CASSPNPRGGYEQYF.

This chain joins TRBV20-1 and TRBJ2-1, with D possibly being TRBD1 or TRBD2 (5 bases each). Germline assignment: CDR1 DFQATT and CDR2 SNEGSKA (reference sequence). The CDR3 loop spans 13 amino acids. V was shortened by 3 bases and J by 2 bases, with 8 bases between the two germline ends. The CDR3 region has the DNA TGCAGTGCTAGCAGGGACCCCTACAATGAGCAGTTCTTC. It translates to CSASRDPYNEQFF.

The chain joins TRBV2 to TRBJ1-1; tentative D call: TRBD1 (5 bases). Germline V gives CDR1 SNHLY, CDR2 FYNNEI. Trimming pared 0 bases from V and 0 bases from J, leaving 20 bases between. This CDR3 has 19 amino acids. The CDR3 sequence: CASSEAMRARLGVNTEAFF. The CDR3 region has the DNA TGTGCCAGCAGTGAAGCAATGAGGGCCCGCCTAGGGGTGAACACTGAAGCTTTCTTT. Full variable domain (missing parts from reference TRBV2 and TRBJ1-1): EPEVTQTPSHQVTQMGQEVILRCVPISNHLYFYWYRQILGQKVEFLVSFYNNEISEKSEIFDDQFSVERPDGSNFTLKIRSTKLEDSAMYFCASSEAMRARLGVNTEAFFGQGTRLTVV.

The V call is TRBV28, the J call TRBJ2-7; TRBD2 aligns across 7 bases. Germline V gene lookup returns CDR1 MDHEN and CDR2 SYDVKM. Unmatched junction bases numbered 12, after V lost 3 bases and J lost 4 bases. This CDR3 is 16 amino acids long. The CDR3 bases are TGTGCCAGCAGTTTTGGGAGGGCCGGGAACTTGTACGAGCAGTACTTC. Amino acid sequence: CASSFGRAGNLYEQYF.

The chain has TRBV5-1 and TRBJ1-5, with D uncertain. V dropped 0 bases and J dropped 2 bases, with 12 bases sitting between them. The CDR3 loop spans 16 amino acids. Germline loops: CDR1 SGHRS, CDR2 YFSETQ. CDR3 residues: CASSLGPGEGNQPQHF. The CDR3 bases are TGCGCCAGCAGCTTGGGTCCCGGAGAGGGCAATCAGCCCCAGCATTTT.

CDR3 in amino acids: CASSLEDGQGYRMDEQYF. The CDR3 coding sequence is TGTGCCAGCAGCTTAGAGGATGGGCAGGGCTATAGAATGGACGAGCAGTACTTC. The chain employs TRBV11-1 and TRBJ2-7; D might be TRBD1 (5 bases). Germline lookup yields CDR1 SGHAT and CDR2 FQDESV (reference sequence). V was pared by 1 base and J by 5 bases, with 24 bases between. The CDR3 spans 18 residues.

V gene TRBV11-2 combines with J gene TRBJ2-7; D unclear. CDR1 is SGHAT, CDR2 FQNNGV, per germline. This CDR3 comprises 16 residues. Between the trimmed V and J ends, which lost 0 bases and 0 bases, there was a span of 12 bases. The CDR3 nucleotides are TGTGCCAGCAGCTTAGATTTCGCCGGAGCCTCCTACGAGCAGTACTTC. This translates into CASSLDFAGASYEQYF.

This clone was picked up a small number of times. The genes are TRBV5-1 and TRBJ2-7, with D hard to call. This CDR3 has 14 amino acids. CDR1 is SGHRS and CDR2 is YFSETQ in the germline V gene. The germline V and J ends were trimmed by 3 bases and 2 bases, with 12 bases remaining between them. The CDR3 bases are TGCGCCAGCAGCTCTGACATTTACCCCTACGAGCAGTACTTC. It codes for CASSSDIYPYEQYF.

In DNA, the CDR3 is TGTGCCTGGAGTGTAGCGGGAGGGAGTGAGCAGTACTTC. Amino acid sequence: CAWSVAGGSEQYF. The V gene is TRBV30, the J gene TRBJ2-7, with 10 bases matching TRBD2. Germline CDR1 reads GTSNPN; CDR2 reads SVGIG (reference sequence). With V trimmed by 0 bases and J by 7 bases, 3 bases remained unmatched. The CDR3 is 13 residues long.

This clone counts as medium-sized. The V call is TRBV11-2, the J call TRBJ2-2, with unresolved D. Trimming took 4 bases from V and 5 from J, leaving 17 bases between them. The CDR3 loop spans 16 amino acids. Germline lookup yields CDR1 SGHAT and CDR2 FQNNGV. The chain's CDR3 is CASSSSTRLLTGELFF. For the CDR3, the DNA is TGTGCCAGCAGCTCAAGCACCAGATTACTAACCGGGGAGCTGTTTTTT.

The chain has TRBV19 and TRBJ1-5, with D unclear. Trimming cost V 5 bases and J 11 bases, with 16 bases left between them. Germline V lookup: CDR1 LNHDA, CDR2 SQIVND (reference sequence). The CDR3 consists of 13 residues. As DNA, the CDR3 is TGTGCCAGTAGTTTCCTCCCGAGGGAAGCCCAGCATTTT. Translation: CASSFLPREAQHF.

The rearrangement uses TRBV5-4 and TRBJ1-6, with 9 bases identical to TRBD1. Trimming cost V 0 bases and J 6 bases; bases outside gene matches: 10. Germline V CDR1 and CDR2: SGHNT, YYREEE (reference sequence). The CDR3 extends over 18 amino acids. The CDR3 reads CASSLEMDRGGLNSPLHF. The CDR3 coding sequence is TGTGCCAGCAGCTTGGAAATGGACAGGGGTGGCCTTAATTCACCCCTCCACTTT. The variable domain in full, completed from reference TRBV5-4 and TRBJ1-6, reads ETGVTQSPTHLIKTRGQQVTLRCSSQSGHNTVSWYQQALGQGPQFIFQYYREEENGRGNFPPRFSGLQFPNYSSELNVNALELDDSALYLCASSLEMDRGGLNSPLHFGNGTRLTVT.

This sequence joins TRBV20-1 and TRBJ1-6; D might be TRBD1 (6 bases). CDR1 DFQATT and CDR2 SNEGSKA come from the germline V gene (reference sequence). Trimming removed 1 base from V and 17 bases from J, with 24 bases in between. This CDR3 spans 15 amino acids. CDR3 region: CSARVEGGRGRRVHF. CDR3 nucleotides: TGCAGTGCTAGAGTTGAAGGGGGGCGCGGAAGAAGAGTCCACTTT.

This chain connects TRBV7-8 to TRBJ1-2; the D gene is possibly TRBD1 (6 bases). V was trimmed by 0 bases and J by 6 bases, leaving 17 bases between them. The CDR3 length is 16 residues. Germline CDR1 is SGHVS and CDR2 is FQNEAQ. The CDR3 DNA follows: TGTGCCAGCAGCTTAGCCTATAGAGGGGACACCCATGGCTACACCTTC. Translation: CASSLAYRGDTHGYTF.

The CDR3 nucleotides are TGTGCCAGCAGTGGTGGTATCTTGACAGCTGATTATAGCAATCAGCCCCAGCATTTT. Translating gives CASSGGILTADYSNQPQHF. The chain employs TRBV2 and TRBJ1-5; D possibly corresponds to TRBD1 (5 bases). Trimming shortened V by 4 bases and J by 0 bases, and 22 bases separated the two germline ends. This CDR3 comprises 19 residues. The germline gives CDR1 SNHLY, CDR2 FYNNEI. The whole variable domain, remainder taken from reference TRBV2 and TRBJ1-5, is EPEVTQTPSHQVTQMGQEVILRCVPISNHLYFYWYRQILGQKVEFLVSFYNNEISEKSEIFDDQFSVERPDGSNFTLKIRSTKLEDSAMYFCASSGGILTADYSNQPQHFGDGTRLSIL.

V is TRBV6-1 and J is TRBJ1-1; 8 bases are a match to TRBD1. Germline V gene lookup returns CDR1 MNHNS and CDR2 SASEGT. Losses at the gene ends were 6 bases for V and 7 bases for J; bases not matched to a gene: 4. The CDR3 sequence is 12 residues long. The CDR3 DNA follows: TGTGCCAGCAGGGACAGGGTGGGTGAAGCTTTCTTT. Translated: CASRDRVGEAFF.

This sequence joins TRBV3-1 and TRBJ2-7; 7 nucleotides match TRBD2. Germline V gives CDR1 LGHDT, CDR2 YNNKEL (reference sequence). The trim removed 3 bases at V and 5 bases at J, leaving 4 bases unmatched. The CDR3 sequence is 13 residues long. CDR3 nucleotide sequence: TGTGCCAGCAGCCAGACTAGCACCCACGAGCAGTACTTC. Translating gives CASSQTSTHEQYF.